The rows below give T cell receptor beta chains drawn from one sample of a study of blood T cell repertoires in COVID-19. Profiled with immunoSEQ multiplex PCR; TCRdb holds only in-frame clones, not every one. The sample records 88,000 or so clones, 65% to 90% being singletons. Sequencing was performed on peripheral blood. The receptors were gathered from a man aged 55 to 70 with acute or convalescent COVID-19. The CDR3 runs from the conserved cysteine through the conserved F or W. The D gene is left open where the match is weak. Clone size is given for some rows only: seen once, a few or many times, or a class if the clone is expanded.

v_gene	abundance	j_gene	d_gene	CDR3aa	CDR3nt
TRBV19	NA	TRBJ2-1	TRBD2	CASSRTSGSYNEQFF	TGTGCCAGTAGTAGGACTAGCGGATCCTACAATGAGCAGTTCTTC
TRBV29-1	NA	TRBJ1-2	NA	CSVDAQGKSGYTF	TGCAGCGTTGATGCGCAGGGGAAGAGTGGCTACACCTTC
TRBV5-6	few	TRBJ2-7	TRBD1	CASSFRPPGQGNYEQYF	TGTGCCAGCAGCTTCCGACCTCCGGGACAGGGGAACTACGAGCAGTACTTC
TRBV28	NA	TRBJ1-1	TRBD1	CASSILQGAGTEAFF	TGTGCCAGCAGTATCCTGCAGGGGGCGGGCACTGAAGCTTTCTTT
TRBV18	NA	TRBJ1-1	NA	CASSGQLNTEAFF	TGTGCCAGCTCCGGACAGTTGAACACTGAAGCTTTCTTT
TRBV9	NA	TRBJ2-1	TRBD2	CASSVRLAGNYNEQFF	TGTGCCAGCAGCGTTAGACTAGCGGGGAACTACAATGAGCAGTTCTTC
TRBV18	NA	TRBJ2-7	NA	CASSPGQGYLEQYF	TGTGCCAGCTCACCAGGGCAGGGTTACCTCGAGCAGTACTTC
TRBV5-1	NA	TRBJ2-7	NA	CASRSGAYSYEQYF	TGCGCCAGCAGGTCAGGGGCCTATAGTTACGAGCAGTACTTC
TRBV29-1	NA	TRBJ1-4	NA	CSVSVGGTNEKLFF	TGCAGCGTTAGTGTGGGCGGGACTAATGAAAAACTGTTTTTT
TRBV5-1	NA	TRBJ1-1	NA	CASSYQVQGSNTEAFF	TGCGCCAGCAGCTACCAGGTACAGGGCTCGAACACTGAAGCTTTCTTT
TRBV25-1	many	TRBJ1-2	NA	CASSEGAIQTYGYTF	TGTGCCAGCAGTGAAGGGGCGATTCAGACCTATGGCTACACCTTC
TRBV3-1/TRBV3-2	NA	TRBJ1-1	TRBD1	CASSQLRGRTEAFF	TGTGCCAGCAGCCAACTCAGGGGGCGTACTGAAGCTTTCTTT
TRBV10-1	once	TRBJ2-1	TRBD1	CASSESLPGQTNNEQFF	TGCGCCAGCAGTGAGTCGCTGCCGGGACAGACTAACAATGAGCAGTTCTTC
TRBV7-2	NA	TRBJ1-3	NA	CASSLGSGGNTIYF	TGTGCCAGCAGCTTAGGTTCCGGTGGAAACACCATATATTTT
TRBV3-1/TRBV3-2	NA	TRBJ2-7	NA	CASSQGGQGAQQYF	TGTGCCAGCAGCCAAGGGGGGCAGGGCGCGCAGCAGTACTTC
TRBV5-1	NA	TRBJ2-7	TRBD2	CASSSGLADPYEQYF	TGCGCCAGCAGCTCAGGACTAGCGGACCCCTACGAGCAGTACTTC
TRBV7-9	NA	TRBJ2-1	TRBD2	CASRSDSGSSYNEQFF	TGTGCCAGCAGATCGGATAGCGGGAGCTCCTACAATGAGCAGTTCTTC
TRBV30	NA	TRBJ1-2	TRBD1	CAWRATAGGSYGYTF	TGTGCCTGGAGAGCGACGGCAGGGGGCAGCTATGGCTACACCTTC
TRBV5-8	NA	TRBJ2-2	NA	CASRFRGGLVKNTGELFF	TGTGCCAGCAGATTCAGGGGTGGGCTAGTCAAGAACACCGGGGAGCTGTTTTTT
TRBV11-3	NA	TRBJ2-2	NA	CASSRTTNTGELFF	TGTGCCAGCAGCCGGACAACGAACACCGGGGAGCTGTTTTTT
TRBV24-1	NA	TRBJ2-3	TRBD1	CATSDRTGGTDTQYF	TGTGCCACCAGTGATCGGACAGGGGGAACAGATACGCAGTATTTT
TRBV5-5	NA	TRBJ2-7	TRBD2	CASSYSSGGLSSYEQYF	TGTGCCAGCAGCTATAGCTCGGGGGGGCTCAGCTCCTACGAGCAGTACTTC
TRBV9	NA	TRBJ2-2	NA	CASSEDMNTGELFF	TGTGCCAGCAGCGAGGACATGAACACCGGGGAGCTGTTTTTT
TRBV6-1	NA	TRBJ1-1	NA	CASSAPSGGRGDTEAFF	TGTGCCAGCAGTGCTCCCTCCGGGGGGCGCGGGGACACTGAAGCTTTCTTT